These T cell receptor beta chains were read from a single sample in a study of blood T cell repertoires in COVID-19. TCRdb keeps only in-frame clones here, not all; method: immunoSEQ multiplex PCR. The repertoire holds 30,000 to 45,000 clones, with over 75% as singletons. The sample consisted of peripheral blood. The receptors were gathered from a man between 70 and 80 years old with active COVID-19. The conserved cysteine and the conserved F or W are not part of the CDR3 here. Each record gives: V gene, clone size, J gene, CDR3 protein. The size field is filled for only some rows; it gives once, few, many or a size class.

TRBV27	-	TRBJ2-7	ASSYRASSYEQY
TRBV4-2	-	TRBJ1-6	ASSQEAGDRHSPLH
TRBV29-1	-	TRBJ1-2	SVGDRNYGYT
TRBV19	-	TRBJ2-1	ASSSPGRVGDKNEQF
TRBV2	-	TRBJ2-2	ASRSDRITNTGELF
TRBV6-5	-	TRBJ1-2	ASRKTGFAGYT
TRBV19	-	TRBJ1-2	ASSASGGLGYGYT
TRBV7-2	-	TRBJ1-5	ASSLAPNQPQH
TRBV30	-	TRBJ1-6	AFSQGAFSYNSPLH
TRBV7-2	-	TRBJ2-5	ASSPGTEETQY
TRBV7-2	-	TRBJ2-7	ASSLRGGTGGYEQY
TRBV2	-	TRBJ2-7	ASSEQGYEQY
TRBV28	-	TRBJ2-7	ASSTRQGPYEQY
TRBV6-6	-	TRBJ1-1	ASSYGRDRPNTEAF
TRBV30	-	TRBJ2-7	AWSVGQGAYEQY
TRBV5-4	-	TRBJ2-7	ASSPGTGLSYEQY
TRBV28	once	TRBJ2-5	ASSSTGTGGETQY